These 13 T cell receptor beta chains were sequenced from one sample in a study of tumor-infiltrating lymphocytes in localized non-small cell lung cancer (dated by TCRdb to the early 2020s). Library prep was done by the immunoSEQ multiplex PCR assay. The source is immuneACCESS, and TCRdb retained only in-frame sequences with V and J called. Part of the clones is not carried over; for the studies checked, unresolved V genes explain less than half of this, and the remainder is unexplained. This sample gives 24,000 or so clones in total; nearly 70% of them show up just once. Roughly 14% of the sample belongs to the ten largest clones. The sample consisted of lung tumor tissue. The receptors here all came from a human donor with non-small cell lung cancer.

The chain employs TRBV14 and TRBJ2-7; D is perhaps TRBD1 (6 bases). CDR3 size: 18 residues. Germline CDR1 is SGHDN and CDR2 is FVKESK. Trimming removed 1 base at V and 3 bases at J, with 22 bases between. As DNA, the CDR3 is TGTGCCAGCAGCCAAGGAGAAAAGCCCTGTGACAGGTGCTACGAGCAGTACTTC. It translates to CASSQGEKPCDRCYEQYF.

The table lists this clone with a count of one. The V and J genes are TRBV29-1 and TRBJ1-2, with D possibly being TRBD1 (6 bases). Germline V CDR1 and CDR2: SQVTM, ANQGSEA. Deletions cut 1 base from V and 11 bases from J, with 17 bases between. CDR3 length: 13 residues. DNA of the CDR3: TGCAGCGTTGAAGGACCCGGGGGCGGCGGTTACACCTTC. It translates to CSVEGPGGGGYTF. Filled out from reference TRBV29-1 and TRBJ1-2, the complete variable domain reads SAVISQKPSRDICQRGTSLTIQCQVDSQVTMMFWYRQQPGQSLTLIATANQGSEATYESGFVIDKFPISRPNLTFSTLTVSNMSPEDSSIYLCSVEGPGGGGYTFGSGTRLTVV.

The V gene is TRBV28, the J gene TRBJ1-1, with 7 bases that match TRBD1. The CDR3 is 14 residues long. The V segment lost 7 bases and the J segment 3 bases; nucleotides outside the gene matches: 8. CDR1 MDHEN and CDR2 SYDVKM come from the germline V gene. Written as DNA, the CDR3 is TGTGCCAGCACCACGAGGGGGCGGTACACTGAAGCTTTCTTT. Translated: CASTTRGRYTEAFF.

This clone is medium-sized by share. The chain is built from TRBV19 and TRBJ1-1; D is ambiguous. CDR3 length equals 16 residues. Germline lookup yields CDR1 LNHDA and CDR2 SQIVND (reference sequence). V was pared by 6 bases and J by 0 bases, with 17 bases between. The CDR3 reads CASSWAQQLLNTEAFF. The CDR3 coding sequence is TGTGCCAGTAGCTGGGCCCAACAACTATTGAACACTGAAGCTTTCTTT.

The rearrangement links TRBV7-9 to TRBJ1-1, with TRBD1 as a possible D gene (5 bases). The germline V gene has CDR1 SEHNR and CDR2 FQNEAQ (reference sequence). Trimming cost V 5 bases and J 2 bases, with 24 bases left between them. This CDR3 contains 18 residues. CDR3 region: CASSLGMNYRRGNTEAFF. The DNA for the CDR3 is TGTGCCAGCAGCCTAGGGATGAACTATCGGAGGGGCAACACTGAAGCTTTCTTT.

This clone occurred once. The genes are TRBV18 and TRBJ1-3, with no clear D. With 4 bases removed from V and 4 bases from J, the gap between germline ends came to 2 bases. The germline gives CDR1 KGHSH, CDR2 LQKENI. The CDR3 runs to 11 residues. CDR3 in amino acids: CASSLGNTIYF. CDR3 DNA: TGTGCCAGCTCACTAGGAAACACCATATATTTT.

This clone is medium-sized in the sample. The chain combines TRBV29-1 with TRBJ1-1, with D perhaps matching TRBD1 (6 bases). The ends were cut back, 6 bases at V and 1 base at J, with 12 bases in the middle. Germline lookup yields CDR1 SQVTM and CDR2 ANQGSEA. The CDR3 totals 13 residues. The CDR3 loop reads CSVSSDRNTEAFF. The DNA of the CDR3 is TGCAGCGTGTCTTCGGACAGGAACACTGAAGCTTTCTTT.

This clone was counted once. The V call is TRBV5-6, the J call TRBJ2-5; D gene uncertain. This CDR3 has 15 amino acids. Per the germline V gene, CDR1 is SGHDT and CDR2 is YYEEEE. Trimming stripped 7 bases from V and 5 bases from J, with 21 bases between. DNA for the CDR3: TGTGCCAGCCATAACACCCTAGACCGAAAGGAGACCCAGTACTTC. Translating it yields CASHNTLDRKETQYF.

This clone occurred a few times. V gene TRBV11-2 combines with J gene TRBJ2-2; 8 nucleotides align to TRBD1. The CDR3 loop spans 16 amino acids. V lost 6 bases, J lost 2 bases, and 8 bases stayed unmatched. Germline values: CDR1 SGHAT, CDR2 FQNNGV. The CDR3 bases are TGTGCCAGCAGGACAGGGGTCCTTACCAACACCGGGGAGCTGTTTTTT. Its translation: CASRTGVLTNTGELFF.

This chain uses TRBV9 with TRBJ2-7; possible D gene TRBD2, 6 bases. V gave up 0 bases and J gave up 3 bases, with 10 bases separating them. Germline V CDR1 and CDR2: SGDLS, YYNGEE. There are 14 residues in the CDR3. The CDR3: CASSVAWRGYEQYF. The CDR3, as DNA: TGTGCCAGCAGCGTAGCTTGGAGGGGCTACGAGCAGTACTTC.

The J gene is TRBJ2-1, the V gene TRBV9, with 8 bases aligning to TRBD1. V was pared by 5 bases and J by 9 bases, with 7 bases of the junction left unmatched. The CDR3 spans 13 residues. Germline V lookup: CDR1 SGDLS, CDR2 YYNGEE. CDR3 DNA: TGTGCCAGCAGTCCCAATACAGGGGGTGAGCAGTTCTTC. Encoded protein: CASSPNTGGEQFF.

The CDR3 DNA reads TGTGCCAGCAGTGGAATAGATCGACAGTTCTTC. Translating it yields CASSGIDRQFF. The chain employs TRBV6-1 and TRBJ2-1; D is unclear. Germline CDR1 and CDR2: MNHNS and SASEGT. The CDR3 extends over 11 amino acids. V gave up 4 bases and J gave up 13 bases, with 11 bases separating them.

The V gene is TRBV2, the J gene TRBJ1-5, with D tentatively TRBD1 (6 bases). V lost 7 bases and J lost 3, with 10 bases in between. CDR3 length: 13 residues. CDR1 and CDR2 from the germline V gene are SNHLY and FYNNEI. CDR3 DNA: TGTGCCAGCATAGACAGGTCCAATCAGCCCCAGCATTTT. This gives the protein CASIDRSNQPQHF.